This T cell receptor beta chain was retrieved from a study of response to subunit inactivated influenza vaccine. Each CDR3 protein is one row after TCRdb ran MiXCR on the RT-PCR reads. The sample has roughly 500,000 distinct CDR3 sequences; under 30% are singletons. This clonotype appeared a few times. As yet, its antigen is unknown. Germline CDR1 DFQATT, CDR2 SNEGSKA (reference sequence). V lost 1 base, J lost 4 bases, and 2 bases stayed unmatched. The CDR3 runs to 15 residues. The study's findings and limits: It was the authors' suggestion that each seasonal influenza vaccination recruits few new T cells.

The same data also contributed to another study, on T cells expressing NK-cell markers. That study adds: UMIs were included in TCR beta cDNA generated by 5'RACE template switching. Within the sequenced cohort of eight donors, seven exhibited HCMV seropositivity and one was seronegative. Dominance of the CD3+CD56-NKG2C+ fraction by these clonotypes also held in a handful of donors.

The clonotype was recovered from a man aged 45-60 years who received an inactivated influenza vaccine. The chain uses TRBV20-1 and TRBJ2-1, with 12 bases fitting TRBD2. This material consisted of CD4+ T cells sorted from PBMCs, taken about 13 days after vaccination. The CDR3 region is CSARGLAGVYNEQFF. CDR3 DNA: TGCAGTGCTAGAGGACTAGCGGGAGTATACAATGAGCAGTTCTTC.